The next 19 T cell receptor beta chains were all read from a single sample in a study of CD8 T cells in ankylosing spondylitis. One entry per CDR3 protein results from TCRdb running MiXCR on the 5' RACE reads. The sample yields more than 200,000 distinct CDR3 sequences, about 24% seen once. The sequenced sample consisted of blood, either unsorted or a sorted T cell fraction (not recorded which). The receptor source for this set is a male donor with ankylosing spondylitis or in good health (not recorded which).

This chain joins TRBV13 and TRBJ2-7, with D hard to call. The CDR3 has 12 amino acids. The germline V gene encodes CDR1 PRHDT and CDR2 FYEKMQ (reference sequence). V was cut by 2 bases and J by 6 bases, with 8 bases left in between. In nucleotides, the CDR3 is TGTGCCAGCAGCTTATACCGCGGCGAGCAGTACTTC. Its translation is CASSLYRGEQYF.

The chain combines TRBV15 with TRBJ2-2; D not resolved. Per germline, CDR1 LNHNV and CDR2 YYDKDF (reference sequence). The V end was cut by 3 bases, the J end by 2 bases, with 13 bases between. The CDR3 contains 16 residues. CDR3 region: CATSSPTASNTGELFF. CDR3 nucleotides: TGTGCCACCAGCAGTCCGACTGCGTCTAACACCGGGGAGCTGTTTTTT.

The CDR3 nucleotides are TGCAGTGCTAAAAGGGACAGGACTCAAGAGACCCAGTACTTC. Amino acids: CSAKRDRTQETQYF. The chain couples TRBV20-1 to TRBJ2-5; 8 bases match TRBD1. Losses at the gene ends were 4 bases for V and 2 bases for J; bases not matched to a gene: 6. The germline gives CDR1 DFQATT, CDR2 SNEGSKA (reference sequence). The CDR3 has 14 residues.

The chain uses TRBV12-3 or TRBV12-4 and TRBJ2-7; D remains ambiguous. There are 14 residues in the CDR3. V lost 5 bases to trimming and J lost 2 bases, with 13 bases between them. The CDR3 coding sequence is TGTGCCAGCAGTCAGCCCAACACAGCCTACGAGCAGTACTTC. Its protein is CASSQPNTAYEQYF.

The CDR3 loop reads CASTMGQGSTGELFF. CDR3 DNA: TGTGCCAGCACCATGGGACAGGGCTCGACCGGGGAGCTGTTTTTT. The chain carries TRBV2 and TRBJ2-2, with TRBD1 matching 9 bases. Losses at the gene ends were 7 bases for V and 5 bases for J; bases not matched to a gene: 8. The CDR3 has 15 amino acids. CDR1 SNHLY and CDR2 FYNNEI come from the germline V gene.

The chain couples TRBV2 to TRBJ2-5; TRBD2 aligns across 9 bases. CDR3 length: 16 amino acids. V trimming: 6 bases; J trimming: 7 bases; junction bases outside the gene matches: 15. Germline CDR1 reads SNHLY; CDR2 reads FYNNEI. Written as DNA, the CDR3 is TGTGCCAGCAGAAAGGGGGCTAGCGGGGATTCGTGGACCCAGTACTTC. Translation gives CASRKGASGDSWTQYF.

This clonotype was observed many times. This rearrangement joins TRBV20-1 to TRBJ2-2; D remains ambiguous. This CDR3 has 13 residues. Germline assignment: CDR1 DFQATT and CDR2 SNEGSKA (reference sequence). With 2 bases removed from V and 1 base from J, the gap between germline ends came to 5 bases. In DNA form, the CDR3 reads TGCAGTGCTAGACCAGTGAACACCGGGGAGCTGTTTTTT. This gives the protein CSARPVNTGELFF.

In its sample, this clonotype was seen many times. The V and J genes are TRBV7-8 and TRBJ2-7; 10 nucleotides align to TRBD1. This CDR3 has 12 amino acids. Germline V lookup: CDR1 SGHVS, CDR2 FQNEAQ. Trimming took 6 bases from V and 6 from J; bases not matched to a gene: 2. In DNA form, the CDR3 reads TGTGCCAGCAGTAGGACAGGGGGCGAGCAGTACTTC. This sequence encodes CASSRTGGEQYF.

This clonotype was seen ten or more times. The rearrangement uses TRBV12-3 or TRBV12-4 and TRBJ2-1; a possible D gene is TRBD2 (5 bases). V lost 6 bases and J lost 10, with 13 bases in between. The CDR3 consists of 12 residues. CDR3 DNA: TGTGCCAGCAGCCTGGACTTTTCGGAGCAGTTCTTC. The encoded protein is CASSLDFSEQFF.

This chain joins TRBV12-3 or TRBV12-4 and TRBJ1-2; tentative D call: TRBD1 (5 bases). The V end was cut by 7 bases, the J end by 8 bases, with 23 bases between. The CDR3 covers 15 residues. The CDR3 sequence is CASTPSMGPLDGYTF. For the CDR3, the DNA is TGTGCCAGCACCCCCTCAATGGGGCCCTTGGACGGCTACACCTTC.

DNA for the CDR3: TGTGCCAGCTCACCGGGACTTGATAACTATGGCTACACCTTC. Translation: CASSPGLDNYGYTF. This chain joins TRBV18 and TRBJ1-2, with D possibly matching TRBD1 (5 bases). The CDR3 consists of 14 residues. V was cut by 3 bases and J by 1 base, with 9 bases left in between. Germline V gene data show CDR1 as KGHSH and CDR2 as LQKENI.

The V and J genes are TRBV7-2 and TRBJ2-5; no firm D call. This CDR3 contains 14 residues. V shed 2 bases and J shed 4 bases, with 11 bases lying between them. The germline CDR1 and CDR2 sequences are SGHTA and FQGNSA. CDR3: CASSLREPGETQYF. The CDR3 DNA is TGTGCCAGCAGCTTACGTGAGCCGGGAGAGACCCAGTACTTC. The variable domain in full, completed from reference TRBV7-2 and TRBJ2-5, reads GAGVSQSPSNKVTEKGKDVELRCDPISGHTALYWYRQSLGQGLEFLIYFQGNSAPDKSGLPSDRFSAERTGGSVSTLTIQRTQQEDSAVYLCASSLREPGETQYFGPGTRLLVL.

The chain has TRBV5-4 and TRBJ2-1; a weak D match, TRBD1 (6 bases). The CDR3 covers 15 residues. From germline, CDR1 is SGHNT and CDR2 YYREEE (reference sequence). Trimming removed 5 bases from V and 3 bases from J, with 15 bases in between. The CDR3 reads CASRDLTGNYNEQFF. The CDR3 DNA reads TGTGCCAGCAGAGATTTAACAGGGAACTACAATGAGCAGTTCTTC.

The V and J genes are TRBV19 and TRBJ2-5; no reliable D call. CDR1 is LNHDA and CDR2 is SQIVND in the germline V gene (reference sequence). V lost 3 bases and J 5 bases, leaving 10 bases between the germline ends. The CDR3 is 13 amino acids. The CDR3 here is CASSMDSIETQYF. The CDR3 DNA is TGTGCCAGTAGTATGGATTCGATCGAGACCCAGTACTTC. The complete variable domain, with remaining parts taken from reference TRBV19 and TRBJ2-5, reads DGGITQSPKYLFRKEGQNVTLSCEQNLNHDAMYWYRQDPGQGLRLIYYSQIVNDFQKGDIAEGYSVSREKKESFPLTVTSAQKNPTAFYLCASSMDSIETQYFGPGTRLLVL.

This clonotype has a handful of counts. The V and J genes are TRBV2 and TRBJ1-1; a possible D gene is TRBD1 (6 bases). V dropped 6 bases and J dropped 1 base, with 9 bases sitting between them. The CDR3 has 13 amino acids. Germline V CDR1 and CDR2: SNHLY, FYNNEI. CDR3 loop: CASRQGQNTEAFF. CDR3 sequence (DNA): TGTGCCAGCAGGCAGGGACAGAACACTGAAGCTTTCTTT. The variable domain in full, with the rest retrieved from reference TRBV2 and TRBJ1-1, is EPEVTQTPSHQVTQMGQEVILRCVPISNHLYFYWYRQILGQKVEFLVSFYNNEISEKSEIFDDQFSVERPDGSNFTLKIRSTKLEDSAMYFCASRQGQNTEAFFGQGTRLTVV.

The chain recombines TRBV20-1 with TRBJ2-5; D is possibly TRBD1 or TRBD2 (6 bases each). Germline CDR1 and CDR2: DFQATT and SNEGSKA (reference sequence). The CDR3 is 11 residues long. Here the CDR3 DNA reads TGCAGGGCGGGACAACAAGAGACCCAGTACTTC. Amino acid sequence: CRAGQQETQYF.

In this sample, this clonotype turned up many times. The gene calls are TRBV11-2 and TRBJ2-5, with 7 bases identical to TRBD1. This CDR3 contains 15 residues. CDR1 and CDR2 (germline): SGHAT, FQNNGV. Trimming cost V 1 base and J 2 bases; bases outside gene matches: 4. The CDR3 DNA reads TGTGCCAGCAGCTTAGTCGGACAGGTTCAAGAGACCCAGTACTTC. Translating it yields CASSLVGQVQETQYF. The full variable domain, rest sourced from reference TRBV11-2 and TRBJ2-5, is EAGVAQSPRYKIIEKRQSVAFWCNPISGHATLYWYQQILGQGPKLLIQFQNNGVVDDSQLPKDRFSAERLKGVDSTLKIQPAKLEDSAVYLCASSLVGQVQETQYFGPGTRLLVL.

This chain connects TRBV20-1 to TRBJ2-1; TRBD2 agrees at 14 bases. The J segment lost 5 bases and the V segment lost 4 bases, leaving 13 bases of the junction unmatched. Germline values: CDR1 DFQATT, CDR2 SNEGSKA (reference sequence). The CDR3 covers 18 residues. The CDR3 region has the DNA TGCAGTGCTAAGCTCTGGAGGACTAGCGGGGGGCTAGACAATGAGCAGTTCTTC. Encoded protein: CSAKLWRTSGGLDNEQFF.

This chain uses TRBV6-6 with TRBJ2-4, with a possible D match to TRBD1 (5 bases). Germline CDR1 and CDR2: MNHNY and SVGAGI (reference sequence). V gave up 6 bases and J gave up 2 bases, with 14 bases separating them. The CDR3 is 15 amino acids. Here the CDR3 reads CASRFPDSTKNIQYF. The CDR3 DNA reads TGTGCCAGCAGATTCCCCGACAGTACCAAAAACATTCAGTACTTC.